This T cell receptor beta chain was obtained from a study of beta chain features in type 1 diabetes. Study-level findings and limits: The naive, central memory and Treg TCRB repertoires looked more alike in patients than they did in healthy donors. Cells expressing TCR highly could be over-represented by cDNA sequencing. There was a moderate but significant shortening of TCRB CDR3s in all four CD4+ subsets of Type 1 diabetes patients.

By way of CD45RO/CCR7/CD25/CD127/CD95/CD27, the CD4+ regulatory, stem cell-like memory, central memory and naive cells were sorted. This clone was detected a few times. Its target is unknown. Of the isolated RNA, all was reverse transcribed, and so the sequenced material was expressed TCRB transcripts. Measured with immunoSEQ multiplex PCR; TCRdb has only the in-frame clones, and not every one. This sample yields 250,000 to 300,000 clones, of which approximately 25% are seen a single time; roughly 0.013% belongs to the top ten. Trimming took 0 bases from V and 5 from J; bases not matched to a gene: 3. This CDR3 has 14 residues. Germline CDR1 reads MNHEY; CDR2 reads SVGAGI.

Sequenced: naive CD4+ T cells from blood. This chain joins TRBV6-5 and TRBJ2-5; TRBD1 matches 7 bases. This TCR was sampled from a woman in her twenties or thirties with type 1 diabetes. Written as DNA, the CDR3 is TGTGCCAGCAGTTACTCACAGGGGCGGGAGACCCAGTACTTC. Residues: CASSYSQGRETQYF.